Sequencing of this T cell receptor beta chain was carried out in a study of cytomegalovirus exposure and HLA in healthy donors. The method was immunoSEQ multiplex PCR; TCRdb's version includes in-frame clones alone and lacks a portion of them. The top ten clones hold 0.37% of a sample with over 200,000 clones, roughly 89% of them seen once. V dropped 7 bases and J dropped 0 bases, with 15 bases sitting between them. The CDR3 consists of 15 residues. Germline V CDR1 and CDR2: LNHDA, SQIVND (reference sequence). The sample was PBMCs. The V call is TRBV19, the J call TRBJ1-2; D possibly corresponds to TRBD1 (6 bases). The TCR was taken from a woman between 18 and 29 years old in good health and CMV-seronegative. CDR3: CASKDTGTTNYGYTF. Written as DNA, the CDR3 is TGTGCCAGTAAAGATACAGGGACGACTAACTATGGCTACACCTTC. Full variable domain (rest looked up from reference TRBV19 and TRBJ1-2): DGGITQSPKYLFRKEGQNVTLSCEQNLNHDAMYWYRQDPGQGLRLIYYSQIVNDFQKGDIAEGYSVSREKKESFPLTVTSAQKNPTAFYLCASKDTGTTNYGYTFGSGTRLTVV.